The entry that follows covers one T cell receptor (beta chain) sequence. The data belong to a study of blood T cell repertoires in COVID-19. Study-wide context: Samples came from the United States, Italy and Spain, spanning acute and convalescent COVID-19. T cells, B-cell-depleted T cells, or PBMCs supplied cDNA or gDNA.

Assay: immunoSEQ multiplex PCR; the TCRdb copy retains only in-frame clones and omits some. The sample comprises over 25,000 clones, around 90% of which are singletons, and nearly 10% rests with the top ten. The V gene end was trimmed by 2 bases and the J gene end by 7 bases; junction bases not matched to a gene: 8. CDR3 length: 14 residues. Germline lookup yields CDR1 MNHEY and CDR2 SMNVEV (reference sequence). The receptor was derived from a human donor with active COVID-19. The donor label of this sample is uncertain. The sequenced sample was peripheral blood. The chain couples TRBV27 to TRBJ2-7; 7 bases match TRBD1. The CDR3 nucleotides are TGTGCCAGCAGTTTAGGAACACAGGGGCGGGAGCAGTACTTC. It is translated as CASSLGTQGREQYF.